Presented here are 29 T cell receptor beta chains from one specimen sequenced in a study of CD8 T cells in Susac syndrome. Reverse transcription used about 0.45 to 1 ug RNA and random hexamers. TCRdb used MiXCR to reprocess the immunoSEQ multiplex PCR reads, holding one entry per CDR3 protein. The data contain roughly 50,000 distinct CDR3 sequences, 92% of them singletons. Material for sequencing was CD8+ T cells from PBMCs. These TCRs come from a human donor in good health.

This chain uses TRBV7-9 with TRBJ2-7; 7 nucleotides line up with TRBD1. With 8 bases clipped from V and 2 bases from J, the junction kept 9 bases outside the gene matches. The germline V gene has CDR1 SEHNR and CDR2 FQNEAQ (reference sequence). CDR3 length: 14 amino acids. In DNA, the CDR3 is TGTGCCAGCCGATCGACAGGGTCCCCCTACGAGCAGTACTTC. Translating gives CASRSTGSPYEQYF.

This clonotype appeared a single time. The chain links TRBV20-1 to TRBJ2-3; 10 nucleotides agree with TRBD2. CDR1 is DFQATT, CDR2 SNEGSKA, per germline (reference sequence). CDR3 length equals 15 residues. The V and J ends lost 3 bases and 6 bases, in that order; junction bases with no gene match: 9. CDR3: CSASIPLAGRDTQYF. The CDR3 DNA reads TGCAGTGCTAGTATCCCACTAGCGGGGAGGGATACGCAGTATTTT.

The V call is TRBV7-9, the J call TRBJ2-5; D might be TRBD1 or TRBD2, each matching 5 bases. The V gene's germline CDR1 is SEHNR and CDR2 FQNEAQ (reference sequence). Trimming removed 4 bases at V and 5 bases at J, with 17 bases between. The length of the CDR3 is 15 residues. Here the CDR3 reads CASSSPGTAAETQYF. The CDR3 region has the DNA TGTGCCAGCAGCTCCCCCGGGACCGCAGCCGAGACCCAGTACTTC.

The chain joins TRBV7-7 to TRBJ2-2; no clear D. The CDR3 consists of 15 residues. Germline CDR1 SSHAT, CDR2 FNYEAQ (reference sequence). Trimming took 0 bases from V and 3 from J, leaving 8 bases between them. The CDR3 is CASSLARPYTGELFF. CDR3 DNA: TGTGCCAGCAGCTTAGCGCGACCCTACACCGGGGAGCTGTTTTTT.

V usage is TRBV10-2 and J usage is TRBJ2-2; D is unclear. The CDR3 is 13 amino acids. Between the trimmed V and J ends, which lost 6 bases and 5 bases, there was a span of 10 bases. CDR1 is WSHSY, CDR2 SAAADI, per germline. This chain's CDR3 is CASRLGRTGELFF. As DNA, the CDR3 is TGCGCCAGCAGGTTGGGCAGAACCGGGGAGCTGTTTTTT.

The gene calls are TRBV15 and TRBJ1-1; D remains unclear. Looked up from germline, CDR1 is LNHNV and CDR2 is YYDKDF (reference sequence). Trimming removed 5 bases at V and 8 bases at J, with 15 bases between. CDR3 length: 13 residues. The CDR3, as DNA: TGTGCCACCAGCCCGCCTACAGTGGCGGAAGCTTTCTTT. Protein: CATSPPTVAEAFF.

J is TRBJ2-1 and V is TRBV30; 7 bases are shared with TRBD2. CDR1 is GTSNPN, CDR2 SVGIG, per germline (reference sequence). V was clipped by 5 bases and J by 7 bases; unmatched bases: 8. CDR3 size: 13 residues. The CDR3 region is CAWSWGGRNEQFF. The CDR3 DNA follows: TGTGCCTGGTCATGGGGGGGTCGGAATGAGCAGTTCTTC.

V and J are TRBV11-1 and TRBJ2-1; 9 bases are shared with TRBD1. The CDR3 covers 21 residues. V lost 3 bases to trimming and J lost 5 bases; unmatched junction nucleotides: 23. CDR1 is SGHAT, CDR2 FQDESV, per germline (reference sequence). In nucleotides, the CDR3 is TGTGCCAGCAGCTTCGGGGACCCGGGACAGGGTAGGCTAGAGGCACACAATGAGCAGTTCTTC. Translated: CASSFGDPGQGRLEAHNEQFF.

Note on this clonotype: The junction does not match germline at one end; this may be a read error. The chain carries TRBV18 and TRBJ2-1; TRBD2 agrees at 11 bases. The CDR3 extends over 20 amino acids. Germline-derived CDR1 and CDR2 are KGHSH and LQKENI. CDR3 amino acids: CASSPPGDSGRAPSYNEQFF. The CDR3 DNA follows: TGTGCCAGCTCTCCACCGGGGGATAGCGGGAGGGCCCCGTCCTACAATGAGCAGTTCTTC.

J is TRBJ2-7 and V is TRBV19; weak D call: TRBD1 (6 bases). The CDR3 is made up of 14 amino acids. Trimming shortened V by 3 bases and J by 5 bases, and 14 bases separated the two germline ends. The germline CDR1 and CDR2 sequences are LNHDA and SQIVND (reference sequence). CDR3 DNA: TGTGCCAGTAGTATGTTAGCAGGGGAGCACGAGCAGTACTTC. It translates to CASSMLAGEHEQYF.

V and J are TRBV10-2 and TRBJ2-2; D remains ambiguous. Looked up from germline, CDR1 is WSHSY and CDR2 is SAAADI. V lost 3 bases and J 3 bases, leaving 5 bases between the germline ends. The CDR3 has 13 residues. The CDR3 DNA reads as TGCGCCAGCAGTGATGGATACACCGGGGAGCTGTTTTTT. As protein: CASSDGYTGELFF.

To note about this clonotype: One end of the junction is discordant with germline, which a read error may explain. The rearrangement uses TRBV19 and TRBJ1-5; D possibly corresponds to TRBD1 (5 bases). Germline V CDR1 and CDR2: LNHDA, SQIVND (reference sequence). This CDR3 contains 11 residues. The CDR3: CQRGKNQPQHF. CDR3 nucleotide sequence: TGCCAGCGGGGCAAAAATCAGCCCCAGCATTTT.

The chain has TRBV11-2 and TRBJ2-1, with D maybe TRBD1 (6 bases). Per germline, CDR1 SGHAT and CDR2 FQNNGV. Trimming stripped 5 bases from V and 1 base from J, with 9 bases between. There are 14 residues in the CDR3. CDR3 DNA sequence: TGTGCCAGCAGCACCACAGGGTCCTACAATGAGCAGTTCTTC. As protein: CASSTTGSYNEQFF.

The rearrangement uses TRBV5-1 and TRBJ2-2; D uncertain. This CDR3 is 12 amino acids long. Germline V gene data show CDR1 as SGHRS and CDR2 as YFSETQ. The germline V and J ends were trimmed by 2 bases and 6 bases, with 5 bases remaining between them. The CDR3 bases are TGCGCCAGCAGCTTAGAAGCCGGGGAGCTGTTTTTT. Translated: CASSLEAGELFF.

The chain combines TRBV6-1 with TRBJ2-3; perhaps TRBD2 as D (6 bases). Germline CDR1 is MNHNS and CDR2 is SASEGT. V was trimmed by 6 bases and J by 2 bases, leaving 18 bases between them. The CDR3 has 16 residues. CDR3 DNA: TGTGCCAGCAGGTCCGGGATCGGGACTTTCACAGATACGCAGTATTTT. It translates to CASRSGIGTFTDTQYF.

This chain joins TRBV10-3 and TRBJ2-1; TRBD1 or TRBD2 may be the D gene (6 bases each). The CDR3 consists of 17 residues. Trimming pared 2 bases from V and 2 bases from J, leaving 16 bases between. The germline CDR1 and CDR2 sequences are ENHRY and SYGVKD. The CDR3 here is CAISEPPSGGAYNEQFF. The DNA for the CDR3 is TGTGCCATCAGTGAGCCACCGTCCGGGGGCGCCTACAATGAGCAGTTCTTC.

This clonotype was found once. V gene TRBV29-1 combines with J gene TRBJ2-7; 10 nucleotides align to TRBD2. The CDR3 consists of 15 residues. Unmatched junction bases numbered 6, after V lost 0 bases and J lost 4 bases. Germline values: CDR1 SQVTM, CDR2 ANQGSEA. CDR3 sequence reads: CSVEDQREGRYEQYF. For the CDR3, the DNA is TGCAGCGTTGAAGATCAGCGGGAGGGCCGGTACGAGCAGTACTTC.

This chain joins TRBV12-3 or TRBV12-4 and TRBJ1-1, with D tentatively TRBD1 (5 bases). Trimming shortened V by 3 bases and J by 1 base, and 6 bases separated the two germline ends. The CDR3 loop spans 13 amino acids. The CDR3 DNA reads as TGTGCCAGCAGTTTCGGGGGGAACACTGAAGCTTTCTTT. Translated: CASSFGGNTEAFF.

CDR3 sequence reads: CASSLRVGNYEQYF. The CDR3 DNA is TGCGCCAGCAGCTTGAGGGTAGGGAACTACGAGCAGTACTTC. This rearrangement joins TRBV5-1 to TRBJ2-7; D is ambiguous. Germline-derived CDR1 and CDR2 are SGHRS and YFSETQ. Trimming cost V 1 base and J 3 bases, with 11 bases left between them. The CDR3 consists of 14 residues.

J is TRBJ2-1 and V is TRBV5-7; 8 bases line up with TRBD2. TRBV5-7 falls under the ORF class, with uncertain function. The V and J ends lost 3 bases and 5 bases, in that order; junction bases with no gene match: 19. The CDR3 contains 19 residues. Here the CDR3 reads CASSSLAPSIAGHDNEQFF. The CDR3 region has the DNA TGTGCCAGCAGCTCCTTAGCTCCCAGTATAGCGGGGCACGACAATGAGCAGTTCTTC.

This sequence joins TRBV7-9 and TRBJ1-1; D is unclear. Trimming cost V 0 bases and J 5 bases, with 10 bases left between them. CDR3 length equals 14 residues. Germline CDR1 is SEHNR and CDR2 is FQNEAQ (reference sequence). The CDR3: CASSLASSGTEAFF. In DNA form, the CDR3 reads TGTGCCAGCAGCTTAGCGTCGTCGGGGACTGAAGCTTTCTTT.

In its sample, this clonotype was seen once. The chain is built from TRBV13 and TRBJ2-7, with D perhaps matching TRBD1 (6 bases). From germline, CDR1 is PRHDT and CDR2 FYEKMQ (reference sequence). This CDR3 is built from 16 residues. V lost 0 bases and J lost 0, with 12 bases in between. Here the CDR3 reads CASSLGLRDNSYEQYF. The DNA for the CDR3 is TGTGCCAGCAGCTTAGGTCTCCGGGACAACTCCTACGAGCAGTACTTC.

This clonotype was counted between two and nine times. This rearrangement joins TRBV7-9 to TRBJ2-7; D remains ambiguous. Trimming took 2 bases from V and 3 from J, leaving 5 bases between them. This CDR3 spans 12 amino acids. Per germline, CDR1 SEHNR and CDR2 FQNEAQ (reference sequence). CDR3 in amino acids: CASSLSGYEQYF. CDR3 nucleotides: TGTGCCAGCAGCTTATCGGGCTACGAGCAGTACTTC.

The chain links TRBV7-8 to TRBJ2-7; TRBD2 aligns across 9 bases. V trimming: 5 bases; J trimming: 0 bases; junction bases outside the gene matches: 5. Germline lookup yields CDR1 SGHVS and CDR2 FQNEAQ. The CDR3 consists of 15 residues. CDR3 DNA: TGTGCCAGCAGCCCGACTAGCGGCATCTCCTACGAGCAGTACTTC. This sequence encodes CASSPTSGISYEQYF.

In its sample, this clonotype was seen once. The V call is TRBV27, the J call TRBJ2-1; D is uncertain. The V and J ends lost 2 bases and 8 bases respectively, with 7 bases between them. The germline V gene encodes CDR1 MNHEY and CDR2 SMNVEV (reference sequence). The CDR3 spans 12 residues. CDR3 protein: CASSLNPDEQFF. CDR3 in DNA: TGTGCCAGCAGTTTAAACCCGGATGAGCAGTTCTTC.

The V gene is TRBV5-1, the J gene TRBJ2-1; 10 bases line up with TRBD2. Germline CDR1 and CDR2: SGHRS and YFSETQ. CDR3 length equals 15 residues. Trimming took 0 bases from V and 4 from J; bases not matched to a gene: 1. The CDR3 bases are TGCGCCAGCAGCTTGGAACTAGCGGGGTACAATGAGCAGTTCTTC. Protein: CASSLELAGYNEQFF.

The chain is built from TRBV7-9 and TRBJ1-3; D uncertain. The CDR3 sequence is 15 residues long. CDR1 SEHNR and CDR2 FQNEAQ come from the germline V gene (reference sequence). V lost 1 base to trimming and J lost 0 bases, with 7 bases between them. The CDR3 bases are TGTGCCAGCAGCTTAGAGGGATACTCTGGAAACACCATATATTTT. This gives the protein CASSLEGYSGNTIYF.

The chain joins TRBV2 to TRBJ2-7, with TRBD1 as a possible D gene (6 bases). The CDR3 has 13 residues. Looked up from germline, CDR1 is SNHLY and CDR2 is FYNNEI. Trimming took off 3 bases at V and 7 bases at J, with 13 bases between the two ends. CDR3 bases: TGTGCCAGCAGTGAGGGGGCGAGTGGAGAGCAGTACTTC. Its protein is CASSEGASGEQYF.

The rearrangement joins TRBV20-1 to TRBJ2-3, with D perhaps TRBD1 or TRBD2 (5 bases each). Germline V lookup: CDR1 DFQATT, CDR2 SNEGSKA (reference sequence). Trimming removed 0 bases from V and 4 bases from J, with 23 bases in between. This CDR3 has 18 amino acids. The CDR3 sequence is CSARERGFLVLGADTQYF. The CDR3 coding sequence is TGCAGTGCTAGAGAGAGGGGCTTCCTAGTATTGGGCGCAGATACGCAGTATTTT.